One T cell receptor (beta chain) is described in this entry. Its antigen is unknown. CDR1 and CDR2 from the germline V gene are SGHNT and YENEEA. J lost 5 bases, V lost 2 bases, and 14 bases had no gene match. The CDR3 spans 17 residues. This entry belongs to a study of T cell responses to AZD1222 COVID-19 vaccine. Study observations and caveats: Seropositive at baseline were only a handful of AZD1222 recipients. Spike-specific TCR breadth and depth were elevated following two AZD1222 doses. Repertoire samples came only from after the peak T cell response. Donors, mostly white British, included more females; clonal diversity was possibly underestimated.

Sequenced by immunoSEQ multiplex PCR; TCRdb stores in-frame clones only, minus some. The sample lists 65,000 to 75,000 clones, 70% to 90% occurring once. This sequence was found in an adult who received the MenACWY meningococcal vaccine as a control. The rearrangement links TRBV11-3 to TRBJ1-1; 7 bases align to TRBD1. Sequenced material: peripheral blood, taken 28 days after the second dose of the MenACWY control vaccine. The CDR3 loop is CASSLNLGQGGRTEAFF. The CDR3 DNA is TGTGCCAGCAGCTTAAATCTGGGGCAGGGGGGAAGGACTGAAGCTTTCTTT. Full variable domain (remainder filled in from reference TRBV11-3 and TRBJ1-1): EAGVVQSPRYKIIEKKQPVAFWCNPISGHNTLYWYLQNLGQGPELLIRYENEEAVDDSQLPKDRFSAERLKGVDSTLKIQPAELGDSAVYLCASSLNLGQGGRTEAFFGQGTRLTVV.